This T cell receptor (beta chain) comes out of a study of T-cell memory formation after mild COVID-19. MiXCR, applied by TCRdb to the 5' RACE reads, yields one record per CDR3 protein. The table lists about 350,000 distinct CDR3 sequences, roughly 19% of them singletons. This sequence was found in a man aged 18 to 29 who had mild COVID-19 (a few samples of this study predate the infection). Cell type and time point are not known. Input material: PBMCs or a T cell subset sorted from them (not recorded which).

The CDR3 DNA reads as TGTGCCTGGAGTCACAGCCCGTACGGAGGTGAAAAACTGTTTTTT. As protein: CAWSHSPYGGEKLFF. This sequence joins TRBV30 and TRBJ1-4, with D unresolved. Trimming took off 2 bases at V and 7 bases at J, with 17 bases between the two ends. The CDR3 totals 15 residues. The germline V gene has CDR1 GTSNPN and CDR2 SVGIG (reference sequence).